Below, 13 T cell receptor beta chains from the same sample are listed, as sequenced in a study of CD8+ T cells in alopecia areata. Treatment in this sample: oral pan-JAK inhibitor, 5-10 mg twice daily. Extraction and reverse transcription of RNA yielded cDNA as the sequencing template. Clones were sequenced by immunoSEQ multiplex PCR, and TCRdb holds only the in-frame ones, with some missing. The sample includes about 180,000 clones, 40% to 65% seen only once; the top ten take around a tenth. The specimen comprised CD8+ T cells sorted from blood, sampled at roughly week 53, from a patient treated with tofacitinib. These receptors all stem from a human donor with alopecia areata.

This chain uses TRBV9 with TRBJ2-1; D perhaps matches TRBD1 (6 bases). Germline CDR1 and CDR2: SGDLS and YYNGEE. The V end lost 0 bases, the J end lost 2 bases, and 9 bases lay between the germline ends. The CDR3 has 15 amino acids. The CDR3 spells CASSVGGGPYNEQFF. In DNA form, the CDR3 reads TGTGCCAGCAGCGTAGGAGGGGGTCCCTACAATGAGCAGTTCTTC.

The genes are TRBV27 and TRBJ2-5, with 7 bases aligning to TRBD2. With V trimmed by 4 bases and J by 2 bases, 4 bases remained unmatched. The CDR3 spans 14 residues. The germline V gene has CDR1 MNHEY and CDR2 SMNVEV (reference sequence). For the CDR3, the DNA is TGTGCCAGCAGTTGGACGGGGGGTCAAGAGACCCAGTACTTC. It translates to CASSWTGGQETQYF.

The genes are TRBV2 and TRBJ2-7, with TRBD1 as a possible D gene (6 bases). This CDR3 is 12 amino acids long. Trimming removed 7 bases at V and 6 bases at J, with 13 bases between. Germline V gene lookup returns CDR1 SNHLY and CDR2 FYNNEI. The CDR3: CASTYRVAEQYF. CDR3 coding DNA: TGTGCCAGCACGTACAGGGTGGCCGAGCAGTACTTC.

The V gene is TRBV27, the J gene TRBJ2-5, with D uncertain. Germline CDR1 reads MNHEY; CDR2 reads SMNVEV (reference sequence). With 3 bases removed from V and 4 bases from J, the gap between germline ends came to 12 bases. This CDR3 contains 14 residues. This chain's CDR3 is CASSLAVGLETQYF. DNA for the CDR3: TGTGCCAGCAGTTTGGCGGTTGGGCTAGAGACCCAGTACTTC.

The chain has TRBV5-1 and TRBJ2-7; TRBD1 agrees at 8 bases. The germline V gene encodes CDR1 SGHRS and CDR2 YFSETQ. The trim removed 3 bases at V and 3 bases at J, leaving 2 bases unmatched. CDR3 size: 13 residues. The CDR3 is CASSSTGGYEQYF. The DNA of the CDR3 is TGCGCCAGCAGCTCCACAGGGGGCTACGAGCAGTACTTC.

About this clone: Different DNA sequences within this sample yield the same CDR3. The chain is built from TRBV27 and TRBJ1-1, with D maybe TRBD1 (5 bases). This CDR3 is built from 14 residues. Germline CDR1 is MNHEY and CDR2 is SMNVEV (reference sequence). V was shortened by 2 bases and J by 1 base, with 8 bases between the two germline ends. The CDR3, as DNA: TGTGCCAGCAGTTTACGGGGCCCGAACACTGAAGCTTTCTTT. Its protein is CASSLRGPNTEAFF.

CDR3 loop: CAWSVDNSHQPQHF. Here the CDR3 DNA reads TGTGCCTGGAGTGTAGACAACAGCCATCAGCCCCAGCATTTT. V gene TRBV30 combines with J gene TRBJ1-5; D gene uncertain. Per germline, CDR1 GTSNPN and CDR2 SVGIG (reference sequence). V was shortened by 0 bases and J by 5 bases, with 11 bases between the two germline ends. The CDR3 length is 14 residues.

This clone was detected only once. This sample includes further DNA sequences coding for the same CDR3. The V gene is TRBV13, the J gene TRBJ2-5, with TRBD2 matching over 7 bases. Germline CDR1 PRHDT, CDR2 FYEKMQ (reference sequence). The CDR3 contains 13 residues. The V and J ends lost 5 bases and 4 bases, in that order; junction bases with no gene match: 4. The CDR3 DNA sequence: TGTGCCAGCAGCGCCGGACTAGGAGAGACCCAGTACTTC. It translates to CASSAGLGETQYF. The full variable domain, with the rest looked up from reference TRBV13 and TRBJ2-5, is AAGVIQSPRHLIKEKRETATLKCYPIPRHDTVYWYQQGPGQDPQFLISFYEKMQSDKGSIPDRFSAQQFSDYHSELNMSSLELGDSALYFCASSAGLGETQYFGPGTRLLVL.

V gene TRBV6-5 combines with J gene TRBJ2-1; TRBD2 matches 15 bases. Unmatched junction bases numbered 4, after V lost 2 bases and J lost 8 bases. CDR3 length: 16 residues. The germline V gene encodes CDR1 MNHEY and CDR2 SVGAGI. CDR3 loop: CASSYPGLAGGDEQFF. The DNA for the CDR3 is TGTGCCAGCAGTTACCCAGGACTAGCGGGAGGGGATGAGCAGTTCTTC.

This clone has a handful of counts. The gene calls are TRBV9 and TRBJ2-7, with unresolved D. Trimming cost V 4 bases and J 0 bases, with 11 bases left between them. Germline CDR1 SGDLS, CDR2 YYNGEE. The CDR3 length is 14 residues. The CDR3 spells CASSPSYSSYEQYF. DNA of the CDR3: TGTGCCAGCAGCCCCTCGTATAGCTCCTACGAGCAGTACTTC. Supplemented by reference TRBV9 and TRBJ2-7, the full variable domain reads DSGVTQTPKHLITATGQRVTLRCSPRSGDLSVYWYQQSLDQGLQFLIQYYNGEERAKGNILERFSAQQFPDLHSELNLSSLELGDSALYFCASSPSYSSYEQYFGPGTRLTVT.

The chain combines TRBV10-2 with TRBJ1-1; 8 bases map to TRBD1. CDR3 length: 14 residues. J lost 2 bases, V lost 6 bases, and 5 bases had no gene match. The V gene's germline CDR1 is WSHSY and CDR2 SAAADI. CDR3 sequence: CASRMTGDNTEAFF. The CDR3 nucleotides read TGCGCCAGCAGAATGACAGGGGATAACACTGAAGCTTTCTTT.

The rearrangement links TRBV27 to TRBJ1-5; D unclear. The CDR3 runs 13 residues. V lost 4 bases and J 7 bases, leaving 11 bases between the germline ends. Germline V gene lookup returns CDR1 MNHEY and CDR2 SMNVEV (reference sequence). The CDR3 DNA follows: TGTGCCAGCAGTTATGGATTTAGGCAGCCCCAGCATTTT. Translation: CASSYGFRQPQHF.

This chain uses TRBV27 with TRBJ2-7, with D perhaps assigned TRBD1 or TRBD2 (5 bases each). Between the trimmed V and J ends, which lost 0 bases and 0 bases, there was a span of 15 bases. The CDR3 is made up of 17 amino acids. Germline lookup yields CDR1 MNHEY and CDR2 SMNVEV (reference sequence). For the CDR3, the DNA is TGTGCCAGCAGTTTATCGATGGGTGAGGGACCCTCCTACGAGCAGTACTTC. Protein sequence: CASSLSMGEGPSYEQYF.